This TCR beta chain stems from a study of OX40 agonist ivuxolimab in advanced cancers. In the study overall: Earlier anti-PD-1, anti-PD-L1 or anti-CTLA-4 therapy was permitted; about 44% had received some.

The CDR3 has 16 residues. Per germline, CDR1 KGHSY and CDR2 FQNENV. The trim removed 3 bases at V and 0 bases at J, leaving 5 bases unmatched. Exclusion applied to patients with autoimmune disease history or systemic immunosuppression. Assay used: immunoSEQ multiplex PCR; TCRdb lists only in-frame clones, some missing. The table lists around 86,000 clones, about 92% of them singletons. Material: CD4+ or CD8+ T cells sorted from blood, obtained in a trial of the OX40 agonist ivuxolimab. The TCR comes from an adult with an advanced solid tumor such as melanoma, head and neck, liver or kidney cancer. The chain joins TRBV16 to TRBJ2-5, with TRBD1 identical over 9 bases. In DNA form, the CDR3 reads TGTGCCAGCAGCCATGGGACAGGGACCTACCAAGAGACCCAGTACTTC. It translates to CASSHGTGTYQETQYF.